This T cell receptor beta chain emerged from a study of cytomegalovirus exposure and HLA in healthy donors. The PCR contained 60 Vbeta and 13 Jbeta primers. Profiled with immunoSEQ multiplex PCR; TCRdb holds only in-frame clones, not every one. The data hold around 170,000 clones, with about 81% observed a single time. This clonotype was sampled from a man in his forties in good health and CMV-seronegative. The specimen sequenced was PBMCs.

CDR3 sequence (DNA): TGTGCCAGCAGTTCACTGACAGACTCTGGAAACACCATATATTTT. Encoded protein: CASSSLTDSGNTIYF. The chain carries TRBV6-6 and TRBJ1-3; tentatively, D is TRBD1 (5 bases). CDR1 and CDR2 (germline): MNHNY, SVGAGI (reference sequence). Trimming shortened V by 4 bases and J by 0 bases, and 10 bases separated the two germline ends. CDR3 length equals 15 residues.